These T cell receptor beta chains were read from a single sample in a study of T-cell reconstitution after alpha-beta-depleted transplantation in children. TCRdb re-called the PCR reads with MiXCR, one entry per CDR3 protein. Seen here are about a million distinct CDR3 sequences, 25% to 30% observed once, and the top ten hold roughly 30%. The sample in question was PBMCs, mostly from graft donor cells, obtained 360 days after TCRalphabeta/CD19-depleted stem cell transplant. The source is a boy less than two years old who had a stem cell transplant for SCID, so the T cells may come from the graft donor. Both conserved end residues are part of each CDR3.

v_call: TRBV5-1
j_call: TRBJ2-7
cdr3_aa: CASSNPYPGQIYEQYF

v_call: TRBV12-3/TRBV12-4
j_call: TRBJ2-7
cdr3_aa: CASRETGGAAYEQYF

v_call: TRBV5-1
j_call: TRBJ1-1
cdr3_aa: CASSNVPTEAFF

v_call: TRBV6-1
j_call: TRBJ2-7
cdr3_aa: CASTPRSASEQYF

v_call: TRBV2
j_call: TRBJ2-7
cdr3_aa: CASRAGWSYEQYF

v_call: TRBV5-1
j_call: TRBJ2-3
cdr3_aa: CASSLSRSGDTQYF

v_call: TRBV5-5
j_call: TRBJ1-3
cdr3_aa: CASSLRRAGESGNTIYF

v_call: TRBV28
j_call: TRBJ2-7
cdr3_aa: CASKEGPTYEQYF

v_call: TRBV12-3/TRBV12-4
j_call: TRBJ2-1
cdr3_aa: CASSLLAGHIYNEQFF

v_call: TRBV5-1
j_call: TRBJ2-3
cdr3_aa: CASSLEVSTDTQYF

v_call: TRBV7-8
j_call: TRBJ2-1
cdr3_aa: CASSRPRGATSNEQFF

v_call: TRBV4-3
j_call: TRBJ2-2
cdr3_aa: CASSQVSRNTGELFF

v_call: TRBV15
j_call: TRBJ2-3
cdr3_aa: CATSRAGLAGGITDTQYF

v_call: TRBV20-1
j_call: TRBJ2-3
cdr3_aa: CSAATLSSGGDTDTQYF

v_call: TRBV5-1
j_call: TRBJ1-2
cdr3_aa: CASSLWQNYGYTF

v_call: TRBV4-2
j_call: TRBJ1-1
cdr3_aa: CASSRGRQDTEAFF

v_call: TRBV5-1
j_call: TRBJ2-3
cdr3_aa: CASSPGPYITDTQYF

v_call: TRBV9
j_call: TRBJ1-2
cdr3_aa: CASSSSGTVYGYTF

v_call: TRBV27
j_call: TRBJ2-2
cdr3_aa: CASSQTPGATNTGELFF

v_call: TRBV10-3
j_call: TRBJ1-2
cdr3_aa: CAIGEGSTGLKYGYTF

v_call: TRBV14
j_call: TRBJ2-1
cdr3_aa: CASSQEGWRAPASEQFF

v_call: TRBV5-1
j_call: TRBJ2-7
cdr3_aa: CASSLGLRAYEQYF

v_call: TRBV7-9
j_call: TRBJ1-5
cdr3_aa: CASSLEPGGGNQPQHF

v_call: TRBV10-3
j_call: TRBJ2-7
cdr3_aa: CAISEGDGRGYEQYF

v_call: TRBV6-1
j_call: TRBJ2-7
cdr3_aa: CASRADRGLSYEQYF

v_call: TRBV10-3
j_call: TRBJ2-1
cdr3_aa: CAIRGEARYNEQFF

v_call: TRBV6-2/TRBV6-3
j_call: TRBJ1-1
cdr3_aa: CASSWGGQARMTEAFF

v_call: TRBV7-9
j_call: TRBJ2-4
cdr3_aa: CASSLMGFREDIQYF

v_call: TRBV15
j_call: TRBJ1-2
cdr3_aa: CATSRDLGPDGYGYTF

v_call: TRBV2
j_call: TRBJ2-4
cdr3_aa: CASSVRGPKAKNIQYF

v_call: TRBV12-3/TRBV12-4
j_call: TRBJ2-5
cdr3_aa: CASSPGLAGGDEETQYF

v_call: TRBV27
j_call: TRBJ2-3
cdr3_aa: CASRGHSTDTQYF

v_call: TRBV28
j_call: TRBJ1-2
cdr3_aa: CASSPGTRGYGYTF

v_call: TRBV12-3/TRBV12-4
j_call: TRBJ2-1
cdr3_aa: CASSAFGGGGYNEQFF

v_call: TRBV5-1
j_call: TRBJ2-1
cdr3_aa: CANQHPTSGGNEQFF

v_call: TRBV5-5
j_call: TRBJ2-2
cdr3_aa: CASSLGVYNTGELFF

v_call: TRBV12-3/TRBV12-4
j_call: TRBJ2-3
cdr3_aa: CASSSRAGGATDTQYF

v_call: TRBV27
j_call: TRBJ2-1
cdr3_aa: CASSSGYHWLGQFF

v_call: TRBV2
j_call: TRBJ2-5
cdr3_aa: CASSLSGGVETQYF

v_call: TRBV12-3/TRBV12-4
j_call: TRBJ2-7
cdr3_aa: CASSLRDRAPIEQYF

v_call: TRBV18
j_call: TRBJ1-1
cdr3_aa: CASSPWQGTNTEAFF

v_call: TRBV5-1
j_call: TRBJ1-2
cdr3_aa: CASSLDQDYGYTF

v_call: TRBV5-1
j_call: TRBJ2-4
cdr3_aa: CASSPGDGPLAKNIQYF

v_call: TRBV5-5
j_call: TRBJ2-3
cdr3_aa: CASSLGRIDTQYF

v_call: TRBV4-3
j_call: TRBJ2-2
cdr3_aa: CASSLTDRLGGELFF

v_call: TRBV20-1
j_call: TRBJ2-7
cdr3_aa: CSASAGAGPYEQYF

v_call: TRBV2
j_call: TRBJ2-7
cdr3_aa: CASSGEGPLKQYF

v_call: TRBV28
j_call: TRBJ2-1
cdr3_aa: CASSLTSGEAYNEQFF

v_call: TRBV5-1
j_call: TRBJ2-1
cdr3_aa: CASSLGARVEQFF

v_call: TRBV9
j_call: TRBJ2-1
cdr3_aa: CASSVDGGTGGWYNEQFF

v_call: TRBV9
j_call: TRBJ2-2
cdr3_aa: CASSGVPTGELFF

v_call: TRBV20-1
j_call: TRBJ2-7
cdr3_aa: CSASLGPIGTYEQYF

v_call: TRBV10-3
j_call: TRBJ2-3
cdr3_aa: CAISDPLAGSTDTQYF

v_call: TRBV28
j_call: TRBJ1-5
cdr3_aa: CASSYTGYVGGNQPQHF

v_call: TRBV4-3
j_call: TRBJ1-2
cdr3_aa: CASSLNLRGSVTNYGYTF

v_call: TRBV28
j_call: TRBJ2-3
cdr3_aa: CASSLWGRGFTDTQYF

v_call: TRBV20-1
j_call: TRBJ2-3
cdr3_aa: CSASFGTGAVSDTQYF

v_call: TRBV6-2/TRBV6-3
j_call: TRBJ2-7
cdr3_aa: CASSYIVYYEQYF